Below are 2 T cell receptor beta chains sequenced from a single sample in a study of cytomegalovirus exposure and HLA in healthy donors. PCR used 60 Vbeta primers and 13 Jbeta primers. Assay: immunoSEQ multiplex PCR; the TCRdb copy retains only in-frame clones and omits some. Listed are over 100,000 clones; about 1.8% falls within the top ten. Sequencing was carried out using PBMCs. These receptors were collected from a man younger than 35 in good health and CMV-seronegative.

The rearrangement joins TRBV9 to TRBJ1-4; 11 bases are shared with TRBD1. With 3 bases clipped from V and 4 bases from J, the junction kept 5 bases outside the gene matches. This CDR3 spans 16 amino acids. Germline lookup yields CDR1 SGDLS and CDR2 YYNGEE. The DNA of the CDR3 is TGTGCCAGCAGCGGGGACAGGGGGACCCTTAATGAAAAACTGTTTTTT. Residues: CASSGDRGTLNEKLFF. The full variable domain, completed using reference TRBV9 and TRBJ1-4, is DSGVTQTPKHLITATGQRVTLRCSPRSGDLSVYWYQQSLDQGLQFLIQYYNGEERAKGNILERFSAQQFPDLHSELNLSSLELGDSALYFCASSGDRGTLNEKLFFGSGTQLSVL.

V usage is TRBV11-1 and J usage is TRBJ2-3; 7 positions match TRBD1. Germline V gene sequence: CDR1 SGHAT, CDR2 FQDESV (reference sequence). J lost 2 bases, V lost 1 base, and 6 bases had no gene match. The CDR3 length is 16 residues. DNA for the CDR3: TGTGCCAGCAGCTTAGGTGGGACAGAAGCCACAGATACGCAGTATTTT. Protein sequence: CASSLGGTEATDTQYF. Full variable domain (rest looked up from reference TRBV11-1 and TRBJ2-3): EAEVAQSPRYKITEKSQAVAFWCDPISGHATLYWYRQILGQGPELLVQFQDESVVDDSQLPKDRFSAERLKGVDSTLKIQPAELGDSAMYLCASSLGGTEATDTQYFGPGTRLTVL.